The present entry profiles one T cell receptor beta chain with its context. The CDR3 has 14 residues. V was clipped by 3 bases and J by 0 bases, with 5 bases between them. CDR1 SGHVS and CDR2 FNYEAQ come from the germline V gene. These data originate in a study of CD8 T cells in ankylosing spondylitis. TCRdb used MiXCR to reprocess the 5' RACE reads, holding one entry per CDR3 protein. This sample yields about 39,000 distinct CDR3 sequences, of which around 10% are seen a single time; roughly 16% belongs to the top ten. The sequence was collected from a male donor with ankylosing spondylitis or in good health (not recorded which). V gene TRBV7-6 combines with J gene TRBJ1-4, with D hard to call. What was sequenced was blood, either unsorted or a sorted T cell fraction (not recorded which). CDR3 amino acids: CASSFSTTNEKLFF. The CDR3 DNA reads TGTGCCAGCAGCTTTTCAACAACTAATGAAAAACTGTTTTTT. The variable domain in full, completed from reference TRBV7-6 and TRBJ1-4, reads GAGVSQSPRYKVTKRGQDVALRCDPISGHVSLYWYRQALGQGPEFLTYFNYEAQQDKSGLPNDRFSAERPEGSISTLTIQRTEQRDSAMYRCASSFSTTNEKLFFGSGTQLSVL.